This TCR beta chain is from a study of graft-versus-host responses after intestinal transplantation. Turning to the study itself: Each recipient received a multivisceral, liver-intestinal, or isolated intestinal graft. Following induction with anti-thymocyte globulin, all recipients were given tacrolimus and steroids for about three years.

Details on this clone: Its cognate antigen is unknown.

General study findings and limits: When patients had graft-donor T cell macrochimerism, their allografts held high graft-versus-host to host-versus-graft clonal ratios. Recipient marrow contained GvH clones, some of which appeared first in ileum or blood.

The length of the CDR3 is 13 residues. V lost 6 bases to trimming and J lost 6 bases, with 11 bases between them. Germline V gene lookup returns CDR1 MNHEY and CDR2 SVGAGI. Only in-frame clones appear in the TCRdb table, and some are missing; sequencing was by immunoSEQ multiplex PCR. The sample carries 25,000 to 30,000 clones, roughly 82% recorded once. The receptor comes from a human donor who received an intestinal transplant. The material was unstimulated CD4+ T cells sorted from spleen or lymph node cells, obtained before intestinal transplant. The gene calls are TRBV6-5 and TRBJ1-4; D ambiguous. CDR3: CASRRQKDEKLFF. The CDR3 DNA reads as TGTGCCAGCAGGAGGCAGAAGGATGAAAAACTGTTTTTT.